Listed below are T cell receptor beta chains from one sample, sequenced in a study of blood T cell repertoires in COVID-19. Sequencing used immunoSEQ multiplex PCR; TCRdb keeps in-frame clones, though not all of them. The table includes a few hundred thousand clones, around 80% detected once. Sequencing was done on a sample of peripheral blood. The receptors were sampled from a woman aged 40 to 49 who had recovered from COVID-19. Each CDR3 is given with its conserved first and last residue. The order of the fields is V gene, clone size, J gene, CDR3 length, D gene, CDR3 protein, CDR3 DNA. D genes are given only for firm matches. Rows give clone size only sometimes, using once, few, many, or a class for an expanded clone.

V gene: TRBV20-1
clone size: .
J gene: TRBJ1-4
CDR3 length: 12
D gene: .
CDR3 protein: CSASSGDEKLFF
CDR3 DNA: TGCAGTGCTAGTTCAGGGGACGAAAAACTGTTTTTT

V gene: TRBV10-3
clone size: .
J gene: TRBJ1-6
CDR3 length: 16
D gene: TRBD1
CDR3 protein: CAIRRGQGNPNSPLHF
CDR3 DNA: TGTGCCATCAGGAGGGGACAGGGAAACCCGAATTCACCCCTCCACTTT

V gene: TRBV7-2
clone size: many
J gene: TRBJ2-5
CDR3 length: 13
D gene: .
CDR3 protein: CASWDNLQETQYF
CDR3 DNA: TGTGCCAGCTGGGACAACCTCCAAGAGACCCAGTACTTC

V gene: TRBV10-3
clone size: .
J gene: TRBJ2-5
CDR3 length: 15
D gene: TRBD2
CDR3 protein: CATARGGVQQETQYF
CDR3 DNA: TGTGCCACCGCACGGGGGGGGGTGCAACAAGAGACCCAGTACTTC

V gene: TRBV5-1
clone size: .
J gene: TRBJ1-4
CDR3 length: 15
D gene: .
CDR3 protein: CASSPAGLSNEKLFF
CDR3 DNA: TGCGCCAGCAGCCCCGCCGGACTTTCTAATGAAAAACTGTTTTTT

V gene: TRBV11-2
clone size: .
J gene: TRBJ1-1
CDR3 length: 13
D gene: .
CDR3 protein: CASTYGRGPEAFF
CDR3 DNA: TGTGCCAGCACCTACGGCAGGGGCCCTGAAGCTTTCTTT

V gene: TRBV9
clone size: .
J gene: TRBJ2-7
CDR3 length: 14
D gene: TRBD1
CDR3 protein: CASSPRDRDYEQYF
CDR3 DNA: TGTGCCAGCAGCCCCAGGGACAGGGACTACGAGCAGTACTTC

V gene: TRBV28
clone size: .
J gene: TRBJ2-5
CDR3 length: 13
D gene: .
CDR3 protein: CASTLGREETQYF
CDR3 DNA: TGTGCCAGCACCTTGGGTAGGGAGGAGACCCAGTACTTC

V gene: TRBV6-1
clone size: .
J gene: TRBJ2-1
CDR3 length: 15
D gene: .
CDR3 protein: CASSDPHRGLYEQFF
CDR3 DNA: TGTGCCAGCAGTGATCCCCACAGGGGACTTTATGAGCAGTTCTTC

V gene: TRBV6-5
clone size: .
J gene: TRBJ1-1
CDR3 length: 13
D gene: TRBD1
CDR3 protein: CASSRDRGPKAFF
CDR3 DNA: TGTGCCAGCAGCCGCGACAGGGGGCCGAAAGCTTTCTTT

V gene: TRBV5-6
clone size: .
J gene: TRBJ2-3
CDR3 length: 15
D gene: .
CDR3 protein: CASSFPGSITDTQYF
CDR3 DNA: TGTGCCAGCAGCTTCCCGGGATCTATCACAGATACGCAGTATTTT

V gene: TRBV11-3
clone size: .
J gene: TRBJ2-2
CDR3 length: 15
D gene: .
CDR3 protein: CASSLGWPGTGELFF
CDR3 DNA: TGTGCCAGCAGCCTAGGGTGGCCGGGCACCGGGGAGCTGTTTTTT

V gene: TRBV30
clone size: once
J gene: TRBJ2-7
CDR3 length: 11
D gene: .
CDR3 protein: CAWATSYEQYF
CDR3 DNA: TGTGCCTGGGCCACCAGCTACGAGCAGTACTTC

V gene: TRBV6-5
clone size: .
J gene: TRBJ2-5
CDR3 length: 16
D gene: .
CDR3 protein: CASSYSTLQNEETQYF
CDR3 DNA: TGTGCCAGCAGTTACTCGACTCTGCAGAATGAAGAGACCCAGTACTTC

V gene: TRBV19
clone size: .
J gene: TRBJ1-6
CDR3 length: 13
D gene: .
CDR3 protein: CASRPLGASPLHF
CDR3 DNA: TGTGCCAGTAGGCCCTTAGGGGCTTCACCCCTCCACTTT

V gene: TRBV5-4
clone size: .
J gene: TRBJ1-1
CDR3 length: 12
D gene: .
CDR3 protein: CASRRAGTEAFF
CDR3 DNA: TGTGCCAGCAGGCGCGCGGGGACTGAAGCTTTCTTT

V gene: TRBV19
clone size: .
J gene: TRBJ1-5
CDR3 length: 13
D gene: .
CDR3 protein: CASSYDRNQPQHF
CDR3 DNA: TGTGCCAGTAGCTACGACAGGAATCAGCCCCAGCATTTT

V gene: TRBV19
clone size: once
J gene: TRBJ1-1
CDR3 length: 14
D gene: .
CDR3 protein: CASSKITANTEAFF
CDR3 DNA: TGTGCCAGTAGTAAGATTACAGCGAACACTGAAGCTTTCTTT

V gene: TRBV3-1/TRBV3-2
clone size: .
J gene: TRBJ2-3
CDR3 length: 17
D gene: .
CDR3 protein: CASSQLSGRTSTDTQYF
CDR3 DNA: TGTGCCAGCAGCCAATTATCAGGGCGCACTAGCACAGATACGCAGTATTTT

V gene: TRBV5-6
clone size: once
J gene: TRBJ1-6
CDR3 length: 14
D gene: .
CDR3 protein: CASSLTGSGSPLHF
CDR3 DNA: TGTGCCAGCAGCTTAACAGGGTCCGGTTCACCCCTCCACTTT

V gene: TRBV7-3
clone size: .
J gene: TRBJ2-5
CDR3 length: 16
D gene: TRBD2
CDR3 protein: CASSQTSGGAQETQYF
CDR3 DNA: TGTGCCAGCAGCCAGACTAGCGGGGGGGCCCAAGAGACCCAGTACTTC

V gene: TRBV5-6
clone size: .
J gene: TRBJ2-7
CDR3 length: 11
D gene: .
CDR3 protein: CASGLGGEQYF
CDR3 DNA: TGTGCCAGCGGGCTAGGGGGCGAGCAGTACTTC

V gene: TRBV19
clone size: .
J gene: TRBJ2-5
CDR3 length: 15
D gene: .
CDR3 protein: CASSSGEPFQETQYF
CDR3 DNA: TGTGCCAGTAGTAGCGGGGAGCCGTTTCAAGAGACCCAGTACTTC

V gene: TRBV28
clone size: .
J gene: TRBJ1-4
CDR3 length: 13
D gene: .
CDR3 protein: CASSLVGGGKLFF
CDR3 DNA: TGTGCCAGCAGTTTAGTGGGAGGGGGGAAACTGTTTTTT

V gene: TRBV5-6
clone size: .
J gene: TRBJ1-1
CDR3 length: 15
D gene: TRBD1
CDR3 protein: CASSQTEGADTEAFF
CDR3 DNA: TGTGCCAGCAGTCAGACTGAGGGGGCAGACACTGAAGCTTTCTTT

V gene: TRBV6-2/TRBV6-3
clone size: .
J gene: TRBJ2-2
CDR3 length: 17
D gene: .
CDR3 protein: CASSYSFGGRHTGELFF
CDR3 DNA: TGTGCCAGCAGTTACTCTTTTGGGGGGAGACACACCGGGGAGCTGTTTTTT

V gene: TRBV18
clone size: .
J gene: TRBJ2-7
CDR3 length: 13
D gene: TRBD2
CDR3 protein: CASSPELAGEQYF
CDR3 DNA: TGTGCCAGCTCACCAGAACTAGCGGGCGAGCAGTACTTC

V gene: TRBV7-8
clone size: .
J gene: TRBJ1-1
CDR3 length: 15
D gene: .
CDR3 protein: CASSLVYDMNTEAFF
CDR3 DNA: TGTGCCAGCAGCTTGGTCTATGATATGAACACTGAAGCTTTCTTT

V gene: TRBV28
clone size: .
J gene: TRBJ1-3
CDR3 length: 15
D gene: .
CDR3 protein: CASSLGSYSGNTIYF
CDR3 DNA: TGTGCCAGCAGTTTAGGCAGTTACTCTGGAAACACCATATATTTT

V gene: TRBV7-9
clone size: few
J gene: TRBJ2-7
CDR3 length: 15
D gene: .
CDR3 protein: CASSLFRTEAYEQYF
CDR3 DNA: TGTGCCAGCAGCTTATTTCGGACAGAGGCCTACGAGCAGTACTTC

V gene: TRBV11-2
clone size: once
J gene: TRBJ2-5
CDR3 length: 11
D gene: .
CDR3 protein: CASSRGETQYF
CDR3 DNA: TGTGCCAGCAGCCGAGGAGAGACCCAGTACTTC

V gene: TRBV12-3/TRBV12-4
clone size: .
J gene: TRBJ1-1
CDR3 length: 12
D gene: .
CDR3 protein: CASSLALSGAFF
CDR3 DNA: TGTGCCAGCAGTTTAGCGTTATCCGGGGCTTTCTTT

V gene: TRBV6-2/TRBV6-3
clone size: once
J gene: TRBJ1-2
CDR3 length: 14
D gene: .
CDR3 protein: CASSYDGDNYGYTF
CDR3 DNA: TGTGCCAGCAGTTACGACGGGGATAACTATGGCTACACCTTC

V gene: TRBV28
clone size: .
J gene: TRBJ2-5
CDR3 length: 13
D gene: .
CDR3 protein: CASSIQFQETQYF
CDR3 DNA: TGTGCCAGCAGTATACAGTTTCAAGAGACCCAGTACTTC

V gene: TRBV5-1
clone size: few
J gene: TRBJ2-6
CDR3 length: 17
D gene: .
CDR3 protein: CASTSLTYGSGANVLTF
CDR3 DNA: TGCGCCAGCACCTCACTAACGTACGGGTCTGGGGCCAACGTCCTGACTTTC

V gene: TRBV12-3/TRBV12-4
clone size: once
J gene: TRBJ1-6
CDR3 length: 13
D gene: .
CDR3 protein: CASSLRSGGLLHF
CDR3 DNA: TGTGCCAGCAGTTTAAGGTCGGGGGGTCTCCTCCACTTT

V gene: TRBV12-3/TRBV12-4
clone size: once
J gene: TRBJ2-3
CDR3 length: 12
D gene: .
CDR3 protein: CASSFVSDTQYF
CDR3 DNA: TGTGCCAGCAGTTTTGTATCAGATACGCAGTATTTT

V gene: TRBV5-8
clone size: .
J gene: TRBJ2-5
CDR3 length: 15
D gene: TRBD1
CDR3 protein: CASSLGTGDQETQYF
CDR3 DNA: TGTGCCAGCAGCTTAGGGACAGGAGACCAAGAGACCCAGTACTTC

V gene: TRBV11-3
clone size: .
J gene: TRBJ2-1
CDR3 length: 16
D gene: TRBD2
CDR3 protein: CASSLGLAGPYNEQFF
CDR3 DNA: TGTGCCAGCAGCTTAGGCCTAGCGGGGCCATACAATGAGCAGTTCTTC

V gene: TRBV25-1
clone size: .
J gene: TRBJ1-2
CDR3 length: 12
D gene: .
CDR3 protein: CASSADSDGYTF
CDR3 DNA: TGTGCCAGCAGCGCGGACAGTGATGGCTACACCTTC

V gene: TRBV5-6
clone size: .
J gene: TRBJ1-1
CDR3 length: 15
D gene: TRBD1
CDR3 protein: CASSLIYRGNTEAFF
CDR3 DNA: TGTGCCAGCAGCTTGATCTACAGGGGGAACACTGAAGCTTTCTTT

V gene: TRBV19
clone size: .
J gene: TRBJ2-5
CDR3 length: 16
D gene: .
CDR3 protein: CASSNLRTAPSATQYF
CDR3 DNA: TGTGCCAGTAGTAACCTCAGGACAGCCCCATCGGCGACCCAGTACTTC

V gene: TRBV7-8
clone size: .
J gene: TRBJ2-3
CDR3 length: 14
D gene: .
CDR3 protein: CASSLGANTDTQYF
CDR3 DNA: TGTGCCAGCAGCTTAGGGGCTAACACAGATACGCAGTATTTT

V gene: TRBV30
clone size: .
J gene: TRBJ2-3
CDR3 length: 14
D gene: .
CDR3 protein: CAWRAGSVTHTQYF
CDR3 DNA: TGTGCCTGGAGGGCAGGCTCGGTGACCCATACGCAGTATTTT

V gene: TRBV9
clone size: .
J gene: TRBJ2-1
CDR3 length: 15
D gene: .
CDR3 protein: CASSVDGTLNNEQFF
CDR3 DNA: TGTGCCAGCAGCGTAGATGGGACACTTAACAATGAGCAGTTCTTC

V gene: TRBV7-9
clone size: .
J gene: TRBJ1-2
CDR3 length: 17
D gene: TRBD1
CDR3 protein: CASSLDNQGATNYGYTF
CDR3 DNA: TGTGCCAGCAGCTTAGATAATCAGGGGGCAACGAACTATGGCTACACCTTC

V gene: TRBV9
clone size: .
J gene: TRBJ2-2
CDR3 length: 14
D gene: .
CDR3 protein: CASSVERYTGELFF
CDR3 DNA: TGTGCCAGCAGCGTAGAGAGATACACCGGGGAGCTGTTTTTT

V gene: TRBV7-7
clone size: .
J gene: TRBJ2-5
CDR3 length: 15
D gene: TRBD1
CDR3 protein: CASSLSGQGQETQYF
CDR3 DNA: TGTGCTAGCAGCTTGTCGGGACAGGGTCAAGAGACCCAGTACTTC

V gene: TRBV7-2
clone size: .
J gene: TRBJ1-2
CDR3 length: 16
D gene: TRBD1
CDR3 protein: CASSLISGTEIYGYTF
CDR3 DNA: TGTGCCAGCAGCTTAATTTCGGGGACAGAAATCTATGGCTACACCTTC

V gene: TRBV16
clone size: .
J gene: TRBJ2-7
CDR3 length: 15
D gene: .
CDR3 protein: CASSLIADVTYEQYF
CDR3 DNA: TGTGCCAGCAGCCTAATAGCGGATGTCACCTACGAGCAGTACTTC

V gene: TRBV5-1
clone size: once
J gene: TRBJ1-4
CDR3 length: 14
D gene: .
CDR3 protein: CASSLQGTDEKLFF
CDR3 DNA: TGCGCCAGCAGCTTACAGGGAACGGATGAAAAACTGTTTTTT

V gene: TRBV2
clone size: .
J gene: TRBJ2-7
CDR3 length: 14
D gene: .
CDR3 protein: CASKSGQSSYEQYF
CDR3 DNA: TGTGCCAGCAAATCCGGACAGAGCTCCTACGAGCAGTACTTC

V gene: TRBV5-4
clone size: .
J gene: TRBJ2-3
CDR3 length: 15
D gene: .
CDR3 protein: CASSLAGQAEDTQYF
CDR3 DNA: TGTGCCAGCAGCTTGGCAGGGCAGGCCGAAGATACGCAGTATTTT